Sequencing of this T cell receptor beta chain was carried out in a study of T cell changes during pregnancy in multiple sclerosis. Here immunoSEQ multiplex PCR was the method, and the copy in TCRdb shows in-frame clones only, minus some. This sample carries more than 15,000 clones, approximately 90% of them seen once, and the ten largest clones take roughly 8%. With 0 bases clipped from V and 2 bases from J, the junction kept 5 bases outside the gene matches. Germline CDR1 reads SGHTS; CDR2 reads YDEGEE. The CDR3 consists of 17 residues. Sequences were derived from CD8+ T cells from peripheral blood mononuclear cells, sampled in the second trimester of pregnancy. The chain has TRBV5-8 and TRBJ2-2; 9 nucleotides align to TRBD1. The clonotype originates from a female donor in good health, enrolled as a control in a pregnancy study. The CDR3 nucleotides read TGTGCCAGCAGCTTGGGACCGGGACAGGGTAACACCGGGGAGCTGTTTTTT. Its protein product is CASSLGPGQGNTGELFF.